This TCR beta chain was obtained from a study of control samples from healthy donors and cancer patients. CDR1 is DFQATT, CDR2 SNEGSKA, per germline (reference sequence). There are 13 residues in the CDR3. The germline V and J ends were trimmed by 3 bases and 10 bases, with 18 bases remaining between them. Clones were sequenced by immunoSEQ multiplex PCR, and TCRdb holds only the in-frame ones, with some missing. The sample includes some 120,000 clones, roughly nine tenths of them seen just once. The specimen was blood. The V call is TRBV20-1, the J call TRBJ1-1; weak D call: TRBD1 (6 bases). The TCR was taken from a woman between 18 and 30 years old in good health. CDR3 nucleotide sequence: TGCAGTGCTAGTCCACAGGGCCCGCTGGCAGCTTTCTTT. Translation: CSASPQGPLAAFF.